This T cell receptor beta chain was obtained from a study of T cell responses to AZD1222 COVID-19 vaccine. Study-wide findings and caveats: Reportedly, close to half of spike-specific TCRs are directed against unmutated variant regions. Donors skewed white British and female; clonal diversity was possibly underestimated.

Germline CDR1 and CDR2: SEHNR and FQNEAQ (reference sequence). The length of the CDR3 is 11 residues. V lost 8 bases and J lost 11, with 15 bases in between. Generated by immunoSEQ multiplex PCR, the TCRdb table keeps only in-frame clones and is missing some. The sample shows 130,000 or so clones, roughly nine tenths of them seen only once. Comment on this clone: Its target is unknown.

The specimen comprised peripheral blood, sampled on day 0 of AZD1222 vaccination. The chain uses TRBV7-9 and TRBJ1-1; D gene uncertain. This sequence originates from an adult in good health. CDR3 residues: CASGSGLGAFF. In nucleotides, the CDR3 is TGTGCCAGCGGGTCGGGATTGGGGGCTTTCTTT. The full variable domain, in which reference TRBV7-9 and TRBJ1-1 provide the parts outside the CDR3, is DTGVSQNPRHKITKRGQNVTFRCDPISEHNRLYWYRQTLGQGPEFLTYFQNEAQLEKSRLLSDRFSAERPKGSFSTLEIQRTEQGDSAMYLCASGSGLGAFFGQGTRLTVV.